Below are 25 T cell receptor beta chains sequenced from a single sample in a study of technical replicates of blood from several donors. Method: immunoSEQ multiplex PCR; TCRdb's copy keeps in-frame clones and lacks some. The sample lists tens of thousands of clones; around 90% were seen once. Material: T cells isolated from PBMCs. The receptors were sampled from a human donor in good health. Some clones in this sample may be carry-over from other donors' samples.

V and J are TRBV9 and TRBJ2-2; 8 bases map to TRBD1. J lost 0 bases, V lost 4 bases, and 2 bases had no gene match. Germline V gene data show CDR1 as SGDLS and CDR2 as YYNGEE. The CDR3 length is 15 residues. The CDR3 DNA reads TGTGCCAGCAGCAACAGGGGGGCGAACACCGGGGAGCTGTTTTTT. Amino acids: CASSNRGANTGELFF.

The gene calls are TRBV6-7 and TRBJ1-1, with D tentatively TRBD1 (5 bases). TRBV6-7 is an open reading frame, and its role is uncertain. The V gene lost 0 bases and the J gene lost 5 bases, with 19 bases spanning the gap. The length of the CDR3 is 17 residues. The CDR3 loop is CASSYSAGRGLWTEAFF. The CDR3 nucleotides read TGTGCCAGCAGTTACTCGGCAGGGAGGGGACTCTGGACTGAAGCTTTCTTT.

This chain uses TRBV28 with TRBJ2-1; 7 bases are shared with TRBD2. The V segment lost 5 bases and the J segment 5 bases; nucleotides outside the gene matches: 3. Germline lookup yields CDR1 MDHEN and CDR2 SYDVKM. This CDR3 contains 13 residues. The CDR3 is CASSPSGDNEQFF. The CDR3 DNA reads TGTGCCAGCAGTCCCAGCGGGGACAATGAGCAGTTCTTC.

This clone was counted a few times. CDR3 in amino acids: CASRLWSQTNTGELFF. The CDR3 bases are TGTGCCAGTCGACTATGGTCACAGACCAACACCGGGGAGCTGTTTTTT. The chain links TRBV19 to TRBJ2-2; the D gene is possibly TRBD2 (5 bases). CDR1 is LNHDA and CDR2 is SQIVND in the germline V gene (reference sequence). This CDR3 is 16 amino acids long. V lost 8 bases and J 2 bases, leaving 18 bases between the germline ends. The full variable domain, completed using reference TRBV19 and TRBJ2-2, is DGGITQSPKYLFRKEGQNVTLSCEQNLNHDAMYWYRQDPGQGLRLIYYSQIVNDFQKGDIAEGYSVSREKKESFPLTVTSAQKNPTAFYLCASRLWSQTNTGELFFGEGSRLTVL.

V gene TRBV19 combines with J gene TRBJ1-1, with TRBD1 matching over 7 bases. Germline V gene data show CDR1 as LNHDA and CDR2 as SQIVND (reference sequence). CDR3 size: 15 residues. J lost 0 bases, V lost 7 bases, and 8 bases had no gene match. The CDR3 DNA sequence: TGTGCCAGTACGGACAGGCCGTTCATGAACACTGAAGCTTTCTTT. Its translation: CASTDRPFMNTEAFF.

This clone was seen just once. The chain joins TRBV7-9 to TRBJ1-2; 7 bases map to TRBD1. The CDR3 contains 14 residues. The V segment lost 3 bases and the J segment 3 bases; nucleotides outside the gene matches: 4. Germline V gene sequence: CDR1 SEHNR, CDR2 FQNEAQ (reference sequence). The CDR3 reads CASSFDREHYGYTF. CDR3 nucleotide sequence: TGTGCCAGCAGCTTCGACAGGGAACACTATGGCTACACCTTC.

The CDR3 is CASSLDLTSDTQYF. CDR3 DNA sequence: TGTGCCAGCAGCTTAGACTTGACATCAGATACGCAGTATTTT. The V call is TRBV11-2, the J call TRBJ2-3, with D uncertain. Between the trimmed V and J ends, which lost 0 bases and 4 bases, there was a span of 8 bases. The CDR3 contains 14 residues. Germline V gives CDR1 SGHAT, CDR2 FQNNGV.

The CDR3 is CASSYSTLAEQFF. For the CDR3, the DNA is TGTGCCAGCAGTTACTCGACATTAGCGGAGCAGTTCTTC. The J gene is TRBJ2-1, the V gene TRBV6-5; D is perhaps TRBD2 (5 bases). The CDR3 extends over 13 amino acids. In germline, CDR1 is MNHEY, CDR2 SVGAGI. Trimming cost V 0 bases and J 10 bases, with 10 bases left between them.

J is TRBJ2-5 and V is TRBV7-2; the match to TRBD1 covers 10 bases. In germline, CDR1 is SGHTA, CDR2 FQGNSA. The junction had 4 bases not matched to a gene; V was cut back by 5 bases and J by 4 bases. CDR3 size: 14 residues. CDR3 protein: CASSPWTGGETQYF. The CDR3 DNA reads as TGTGCCAGCAGCCCTTGGACAGGGGGAGAGACCCAGTACTTC.

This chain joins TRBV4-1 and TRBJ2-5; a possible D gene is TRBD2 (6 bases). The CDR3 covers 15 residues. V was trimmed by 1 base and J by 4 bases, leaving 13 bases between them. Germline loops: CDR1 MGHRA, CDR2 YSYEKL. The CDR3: CASSQVTSSSETQYF. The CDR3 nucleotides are TGCGCCAGCAGCCAAGTTACTAGCAGCTCAGAGACCCAGTACTTC.

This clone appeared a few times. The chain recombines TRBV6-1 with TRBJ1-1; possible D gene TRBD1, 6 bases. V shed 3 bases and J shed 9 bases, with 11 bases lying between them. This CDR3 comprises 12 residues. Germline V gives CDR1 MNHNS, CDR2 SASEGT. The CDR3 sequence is CASSEGHLKAFF. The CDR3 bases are TGTGCCAGCAGTGAGGGACATCTTAAAGCTTTCTTT.

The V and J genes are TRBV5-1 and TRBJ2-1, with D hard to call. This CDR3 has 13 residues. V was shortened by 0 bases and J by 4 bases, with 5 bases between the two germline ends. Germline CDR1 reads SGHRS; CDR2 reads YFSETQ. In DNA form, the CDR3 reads TGCGCCAGCAGCTTGGGGAGTTACAATGAGCAGTTCTTC. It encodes CASSLGSYNEQFF.

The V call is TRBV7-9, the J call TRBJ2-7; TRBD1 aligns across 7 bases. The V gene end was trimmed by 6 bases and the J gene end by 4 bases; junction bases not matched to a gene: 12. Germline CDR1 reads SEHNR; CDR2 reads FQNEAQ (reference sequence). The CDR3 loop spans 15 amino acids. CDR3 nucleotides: TGTGCCAGCAGTACCCCCGAGACAGGGCCTTACGAGCAGTACTTC. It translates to CASSTPETGPYEQYF.

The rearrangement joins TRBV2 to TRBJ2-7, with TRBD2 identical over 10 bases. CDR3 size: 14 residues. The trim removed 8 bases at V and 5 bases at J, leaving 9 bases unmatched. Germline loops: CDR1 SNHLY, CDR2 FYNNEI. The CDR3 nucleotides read TGTGCCAGCGAAGCGGGAGGGTTGTTGGACGAGCAGTACTTC. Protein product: CASEAGGLLDEQYF.

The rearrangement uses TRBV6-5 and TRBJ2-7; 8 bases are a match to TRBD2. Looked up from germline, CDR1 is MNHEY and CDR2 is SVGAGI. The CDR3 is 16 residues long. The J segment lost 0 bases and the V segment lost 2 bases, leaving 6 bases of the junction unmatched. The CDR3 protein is CASSYLTSASSYEQYF. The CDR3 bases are TGTGCCAGCAGTTACCTGACTAGCGCGAGCTCCTACGAGCAGTACTTC.

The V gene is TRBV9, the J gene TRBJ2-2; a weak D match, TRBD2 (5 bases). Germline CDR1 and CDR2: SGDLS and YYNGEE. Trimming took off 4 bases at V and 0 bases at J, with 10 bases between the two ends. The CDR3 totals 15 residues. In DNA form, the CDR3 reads TGTGCCAGCAGCCTCACGGAGGCGAACACCGGGGAGCTGTTTTTT. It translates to CASSLTEANTGELFF.

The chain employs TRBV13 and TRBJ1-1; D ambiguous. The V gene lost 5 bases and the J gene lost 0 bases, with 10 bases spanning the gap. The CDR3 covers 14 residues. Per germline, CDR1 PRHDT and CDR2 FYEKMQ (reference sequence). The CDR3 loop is CASSPGLMNTEAFF. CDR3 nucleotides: TGTGCCAGCAGCCCCGGACTCATGAACACTGAAGCTTTCTTT.

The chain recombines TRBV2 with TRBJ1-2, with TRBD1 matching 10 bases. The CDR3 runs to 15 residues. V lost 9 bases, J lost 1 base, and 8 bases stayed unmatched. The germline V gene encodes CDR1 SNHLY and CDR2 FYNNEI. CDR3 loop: CASRDRGYLNYGYTF. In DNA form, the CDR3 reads TGTGCCAGTCGGGACAGGGGTTATCTTAACTATGGCTACACCTTC.

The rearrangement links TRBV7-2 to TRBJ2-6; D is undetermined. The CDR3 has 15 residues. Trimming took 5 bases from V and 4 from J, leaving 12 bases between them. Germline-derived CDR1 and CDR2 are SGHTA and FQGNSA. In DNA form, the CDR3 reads TGTGCCAGCAGCCATACAGTCGCAGGGGCCAACGTCCTGACTTTC. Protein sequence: CASSHTVAGANVLTF.

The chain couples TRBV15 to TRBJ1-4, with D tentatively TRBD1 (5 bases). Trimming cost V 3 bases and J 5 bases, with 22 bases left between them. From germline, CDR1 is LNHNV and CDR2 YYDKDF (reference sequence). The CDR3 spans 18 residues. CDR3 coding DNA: TGTGCCACCAGCAGGAGGGCGGGGCAGCTTCGGACCAATGAAAAACTGTTTTTT. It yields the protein CATSRRAGQLRTNEKLFF.

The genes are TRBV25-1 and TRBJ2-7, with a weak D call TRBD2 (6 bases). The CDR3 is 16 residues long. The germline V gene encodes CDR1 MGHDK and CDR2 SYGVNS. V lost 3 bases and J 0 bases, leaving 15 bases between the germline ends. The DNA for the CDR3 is TGTGCCAGCAGTGATCACCTGGGCGGGGCCTCCTACGAGCAGTACTTC. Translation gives CASSDHLGGASYEQYF.

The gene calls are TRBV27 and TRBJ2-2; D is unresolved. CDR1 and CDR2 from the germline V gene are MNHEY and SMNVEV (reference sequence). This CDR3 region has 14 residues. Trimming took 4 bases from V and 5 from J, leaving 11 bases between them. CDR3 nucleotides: TGTGCCAGCAGTTGGGCCAGTCCGACCGGGGAGCTGTTTTTT. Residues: CASSWASPTGELFF.

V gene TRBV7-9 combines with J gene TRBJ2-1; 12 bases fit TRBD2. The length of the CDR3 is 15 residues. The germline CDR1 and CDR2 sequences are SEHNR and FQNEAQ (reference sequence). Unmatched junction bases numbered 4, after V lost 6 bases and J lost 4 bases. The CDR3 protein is CASRRTSGNYNEQFF. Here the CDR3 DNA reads TGTGCCAGCAGGAGGACTAGCGGGAATTACAATGAGCAGTTCTTC.

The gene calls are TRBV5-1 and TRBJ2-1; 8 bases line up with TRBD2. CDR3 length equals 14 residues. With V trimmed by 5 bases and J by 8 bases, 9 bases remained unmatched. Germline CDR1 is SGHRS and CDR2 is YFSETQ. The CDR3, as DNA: TGCGCCAGCAGGGAAGGGACTAGTTGGTATGAGCAGTTCTTC. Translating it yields CASREGTSWYEQFF.

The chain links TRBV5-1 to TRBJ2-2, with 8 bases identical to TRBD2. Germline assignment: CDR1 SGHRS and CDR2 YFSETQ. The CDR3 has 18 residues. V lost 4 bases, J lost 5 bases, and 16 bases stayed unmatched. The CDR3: CASSKRAGEGSRTGELFF. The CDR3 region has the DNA TGCGCCAGCAGCAAAAGAGCGGGAGAGGGTTCAAGAACCGGGGAGCTGTTTTTT.